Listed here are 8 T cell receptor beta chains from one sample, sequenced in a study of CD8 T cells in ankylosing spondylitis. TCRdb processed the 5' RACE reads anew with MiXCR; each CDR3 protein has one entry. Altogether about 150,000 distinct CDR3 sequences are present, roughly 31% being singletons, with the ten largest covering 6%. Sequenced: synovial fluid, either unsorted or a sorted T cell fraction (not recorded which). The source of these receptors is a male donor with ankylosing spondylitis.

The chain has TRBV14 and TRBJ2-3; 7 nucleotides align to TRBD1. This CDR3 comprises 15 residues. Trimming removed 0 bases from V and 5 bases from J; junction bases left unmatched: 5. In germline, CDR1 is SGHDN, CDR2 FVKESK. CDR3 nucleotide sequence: TGTGCCAGCAGCCAAGAACGACAGGGACGAGATACGCAGTATTTT. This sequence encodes CASSQERQGRDTQYF.

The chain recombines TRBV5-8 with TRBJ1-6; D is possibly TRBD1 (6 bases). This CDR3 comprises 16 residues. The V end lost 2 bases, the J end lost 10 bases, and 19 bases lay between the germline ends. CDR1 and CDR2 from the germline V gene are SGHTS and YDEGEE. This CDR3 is CASSLYRTAGFSPLHF. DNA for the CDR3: TGTGCCAGCAGCTTATACCGGACAGCTGGTTTCTCACCCCTCCACTTT.

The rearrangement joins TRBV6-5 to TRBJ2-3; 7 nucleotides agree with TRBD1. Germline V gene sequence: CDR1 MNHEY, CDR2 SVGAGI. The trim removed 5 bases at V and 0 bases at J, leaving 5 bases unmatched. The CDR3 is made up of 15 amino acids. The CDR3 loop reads CASSHTTGSTDTQYF. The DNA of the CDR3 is TGTGCCAGCAGTCACACGACAGGGAGCACAGATACGCAGTATTTT.

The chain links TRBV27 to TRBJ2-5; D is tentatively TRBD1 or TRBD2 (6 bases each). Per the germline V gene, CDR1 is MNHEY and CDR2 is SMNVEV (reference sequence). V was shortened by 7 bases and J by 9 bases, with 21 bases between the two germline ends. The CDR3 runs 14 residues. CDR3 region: CASNPGPKGGSQYF. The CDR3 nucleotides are TGTGCCAGCAATCCGGGTCCCAAAGGGGGGTCCCAGTACTTC.

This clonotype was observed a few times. The CDR3 region has the DNA TGTGCCAGCGGACCCCGACGGGGCGCCCTTTTTGATACGCAGTATTTT. It encodes CASGPRRGALFDTQYF. This chain joins TRBV28 and TRBJ2-3, with D perhaps given as TRBD1 or TRBD2 (5 bases each). V lost 8 bases and J lost 6, with 24 bases in between. The CDR3 is 16 residues long. In germline, CDR1 is MDHEN, CDR2 SYDVKM.

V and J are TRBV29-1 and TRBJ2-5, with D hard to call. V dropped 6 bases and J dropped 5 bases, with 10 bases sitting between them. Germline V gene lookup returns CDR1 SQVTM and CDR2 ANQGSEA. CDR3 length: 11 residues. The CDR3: CSVVGRETQYF. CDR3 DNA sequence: TGCAGCGTAGTAGGGCGGGAGACCCAGTACTTC.

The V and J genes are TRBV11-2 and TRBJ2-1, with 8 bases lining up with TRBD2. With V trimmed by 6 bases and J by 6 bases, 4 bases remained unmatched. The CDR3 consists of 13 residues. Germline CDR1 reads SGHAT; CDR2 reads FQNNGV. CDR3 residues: CASRRGDSNEQFF. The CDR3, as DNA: TGTGCCAGCAGGCGGGGGGATAGCAATGAGCAGTTCTTC.

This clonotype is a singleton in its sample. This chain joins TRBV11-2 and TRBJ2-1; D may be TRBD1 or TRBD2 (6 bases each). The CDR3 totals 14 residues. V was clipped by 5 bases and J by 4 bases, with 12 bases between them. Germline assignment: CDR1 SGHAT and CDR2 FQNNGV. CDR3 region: CASSPGAAYNEQFF. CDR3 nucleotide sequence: TGTGCCAGCAGCCCGGGGGCGGCATACAATGAGCAGTTCTTC.